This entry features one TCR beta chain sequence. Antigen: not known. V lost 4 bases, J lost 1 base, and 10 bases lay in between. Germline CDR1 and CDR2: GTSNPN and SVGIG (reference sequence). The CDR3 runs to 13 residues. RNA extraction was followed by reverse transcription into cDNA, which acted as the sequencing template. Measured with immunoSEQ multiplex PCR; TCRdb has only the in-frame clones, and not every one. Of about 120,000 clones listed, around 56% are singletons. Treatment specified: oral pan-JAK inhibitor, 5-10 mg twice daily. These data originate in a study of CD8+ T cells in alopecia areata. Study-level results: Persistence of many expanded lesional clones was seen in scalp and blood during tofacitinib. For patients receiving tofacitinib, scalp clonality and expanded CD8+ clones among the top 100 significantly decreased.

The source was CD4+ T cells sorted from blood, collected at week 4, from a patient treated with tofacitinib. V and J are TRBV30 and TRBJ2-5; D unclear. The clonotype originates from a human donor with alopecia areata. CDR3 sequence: CAWNWALQETQYF. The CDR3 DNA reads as TGTGCCTGGAATTGGGCCCTCCAAGAGACCCAGTACTTC.